These 21 T cell receptor beta chains came from one sample sequenced in a study of T cells after yellow fever vaccination. TCRdb ran MiXCR on the 5' RACE reads and lists one entry per CDR3 protein. The sample consists of roughly 79,000 distinct CDR3 sequences, 7.3% of them appearing once. This specimen consisted of CD8+ T cells sorted from PBMCs, obtained approximately 11 days after the first yellow fever vaccination. All receptors come from a man in his late teens or twenties who received the YFV17D yellow fever vaccine.

The DNA of the CDR3 is TGTGCCAGCTCCCGTGGCTTGGCCAAAAACATTCAGTACTTC. Residues: CASSRGLAKNIQYF. The gene calls are TRBV11-2 and TRBJ2-4; D remains ambiguous. The germline gives CDR1 SGHAT, CDR2 FQNNGV. The CDR3 sequence is 14 residues long. V lost 8 bases and J lost 1, with 12 bases in between.

This clonotype was counted many times. The chain uses TRBV2 and TRBJ2-1; 10 bases map to TRBD2. Germline lookup yields CDR1 SNHLY and CDR2 FYNNEI. The CDR3 has 15 amino acids. Trimming removed 5 bases from V and 4 bases from J; junction bases left unmatched: 5. The chain's CDR3 is CASSPGLASYNEQFF. The CDR3 region has the DNA TGTGCCAGCAGTCCGGGACTAGCGTCGTACAATGAGCAGTTCTTC.

This clonotype occurred many times. V is TRBV20-1 and J is TRBJ2-3, with TRBD2 matching over 8 bases. Germline V gene sequence: CDR1 DFQATT, CDR2 SNEGSKA (reference sequence). CDR3 length equals 15 residues. Trimming at V came to 6 bases and at J to 5 bases, leaving 13 bases not matched to a gene. The CDR3 DNA reads TGCAGTGCCGCTATCGAGGGTAGCGGGGTAGATACGCAGTATTTT. This translates into CSAAIEGSGVDTQYF.

This clonotype was seen only a few times. This chain links TRBV7-2 with TRBJ2-7; 7 bases are shared with TRBD1. The CDR3 contains 14 residues. CDR1 SGHTA and CDR2 FQGNSA come from the germline V gene. V trimming: 5 bases; J trimming: 5 bases; junction bases outside the gene matches: 9. This CDR3 is CASSTTGAVHEQYF. The CDR3 DNA follows: TGTGCCAGCAGCACCACAGGGGCGGTCCACGAGCAGTACTTC.

This clonotype was found many times. This sequence joins TRBV15 and TRBJ2-2; tentative D call: TRBD1 (5 bases). From germline, CDR1 is LNHNV and CDR2 YYDKDF (reference sequence). The CDR3 runs 14 residues. V was clipped by 1 base and J by 6 bases, with 9 bases between them. The CDR3: CATSRVRVAGELFF. DNA for the CDR3: TGTGCCACCAGCAGAGTCAGGGTGGCCGGGGAGCTGTTTTTT.

This clonotype was observed a handful of times. The rearrangement uses TRBV5-1 and TRBJ2-5, with 7 bases aligning to TRBD1. The trim removed 4 bases at V and 4 bases at J, leaving 10 bases unmatched. CDR3 length: 15 amino acids. Germline-derived CDR1 and CDR2 are SGHRS and YFSETQ. CDR3 sequence reads: CASSPGQSLGETQYF. The DNA of the CDR3 is TGCGCCAGCAGCCCGGGACAGAGTTTAGGAGAGACCCAGTACTTC.

The table lists this clonotype with many counts. V is TRBV27 and J is TRBJ2-1; 7 positions match TRBD1. V lost 2 bases and J lost 4; bases outside the gene matches: 17. Germline V gene data show CDR1 as MNHEY and CDR2 as SMNVEV (reference sequence). This CDR3 comprises 19 residues. The CDR3 region is CASSLDVRTGWVSYNEQFF. The CDR3 nucleotides read TGTGCCAGCAGTTTAGATGTCAGGACAGGATGGGTCTCATACAATGAGCAGTTCTTC.

In this sample, this clonotype turned up many times. Written as DNA, the CDR3 is TGTGCCACCAGTAGATTGGCAGCGGGGGGACATGAGCAGTTCTTC. This codes for CATSRLAAGGHEQFF. The genes are TRBV15 and TRBJ2-1; the match to TRBD2 covers 9 bases. Per the germline V gene, CDR1 is LNHNV and CDR2 is YYDKDF (reference sequence). The V segment lost 6 bases and the J segment 8 bases; nucleotides outside the gene matches: 11. CDR3 length: 15 amino acids.

This clonotype came up a few times. This rearrangement joins TRBV5-6 to TRBJ2-1; D unresolved. Trimming removed 7 bases at V and 5 bases at J, with 16 bases between. The CDR3 runs 14 residues. Germline CDR1 is SGHDT and CDR2 is YYEEEE. The CDR3 DNA sequence: TGTGCCAGCGGCCCCGGGCGACGGCACAATGAGCAGTTCTTC. Translating gives CASGPGRRHNEQFF.

In its sample, this clonotype was seen a few times. The CDR3 DNA is TGTGCCAGCAGCTTAGCGGGGGCAGGGAGAATGAACACTGAAGCTTTCTTT. This codes for CASSLAGAGRMNTEAFF. The chain uses TRBV7-9 and TRBJ1-1, with D maybe TRBD1 (6 bases). Germline CDR1 reads SEHNR; CDR2 reads FQNEAQ (reference sequence). The germline V and J ends were trimmed by 0 bases and 0 bases, with 14 bases remaining between them. This CDR3 has 17 amino acids.

There are a few counts of this clonotype. The chain carries TRBV15 and TRBJ2-2; D may be TRBD1 (6 bases). V was shortened by 3 bases and J by 7 bases, with 18 bases between the two germline ends. This CDR3 has 16 residues. Germline V CDR1 and CDR2: LNHNV, YYDKDF (reference sequence). In DNA, the CDR3 is TGTGCCACCAGCAGTTACGCAAAGGGGGTAGGCGGGGAGCTGTTTTTT. Protein sequence: CATSSYAKGVGGELFF.

In this sample, this clonotype turned up many times. V gene TRBV6-5 combines with J gene TRBJ1-1; the match to TRBD1 covers 9 bases. The CDR3 has 15 residues. The ends lost 7 bases at V and 4 bases at J; junction bases unmatched: 10. Germline V lookup: CDR1 MNHEY, CDR2 SVGAGI. The CDR3 reads CASTWRGTGSTEAFF. The CDR3 DNA reads as TGTGCCAGCACTTGGCGCGGGACAGGGAGCACTGAAGCTTTCTTT.

Only a few counts were recorded for this clonotype. The J gene is TRBJ1-4, the V gene TRBV4-3; no reliable D call. The CDR3 is made up of 16 amino acids. Between the trimmed V and J ends, which lost 4 bases and 8 bases, there was a span of 20 bases. The germline gives CDR1 LGHNA, CDR2 YSLEER. The CDR3 DNA is TGCGCCAGCAGCCCCACTCCGGGGTTCGGAGGCGAAAAACTGTTTTTT. Protein: CASSPTPGFGGEKLFF.

This clonotype occurred many times. The gene calls are TRBV12-3 or TRBV12-4 and TRBJ2-1; a weak D match, TRBD1 (5 bases). V was shortened by 5 bases and J by 3 bases, with 11 bases between the two germline ends. The CDR3 extends over 14 amino acids. Here the CDR3 DNA reads TGTGCCAGCAGTGGCCCCCAGGGCTACAATGAGCAGTTCTTC. This translates into CASSGPQGYNEQFF.

As for this clonotype: One base away lies a much larger clone, so this may be a sequencing read error. V gene TRBV6-2 or TRBV6-3 combines with J gene TRBJ2-1; tentative D call: TRBD2 (7 bases). The CDR3 consists of 16 residues. Germline lookup yields CDR1 MNHEY and CDR2 SVGEGT. DNA for the CDR3: TGTGTCAGCAGATACCTAGCGAGGGGGGGGCACAATGAGCAGTTCTTC. This translates into CVSRYLARGGHNEQFF.

This clonotype was seen many times. This chain joins TRBV6-5 and TRBJ2-1; possibly TRBD2 for D (6 bases). V gave up 6 bases and J gave up 7 bases, with 7 bases separating them. The CDR3 extends over 11 amino acids. Germline V lookup: CDR1 MNHEY, CDR2 SVGAGI. The CDR3 DNA reads TGTGCCAGCAGGGCGGGGAATGAGCAGTTCTTC. This sequence encodes CASRAGNEQFF.

In DNA, the CDR3 is TGCGCCAGCAGCCCCGGGACAGAGAACACCGGGGAGCTGTTTTTT. Its translation: CASSPGTENTGELFF. V gene TRBV5-1 combines with J gene TRBJ2-2; 7 positions agree with TRBD1. The germline CDR1 and CDR2 sequences are SGHRS and YFSETQ. The CDR3 is 15 residues long. V was clipped by 4 bases and J by 1 base; unmatched bases: 4.

V usage is TRBV3-1 and J usage is TRBJ1-4; a possible D gene is TRBD1 (5 bases). V was clipped by 0 bases and J by 3 bases, with 14 bases between them. Germline CDR1 and CDR2: LGHDT and YNNKEL (reference sequence). This CDR3 region has 17 residues. CDR3 sequence reads: CASSQELGLGANEKLFF. CDR3 in DNA: TGTGCCAGCAGCCAAGAACTGGGGCTAGGAGCTAATGAAAAACTGTTTTTT.

This clonotype occurred many times. V usage is TRBV18 and J usage is TRBJ2-7; D is perhaps TRBD2 (6 bases). V lost 1 base to trimming and J lost 5 bases, with 12 bases between them. This CDR3 spans 14 amino acids. CDR1 and CDR2 (germline): KGHSH, LQKENI. This CDR3 is CASSPQGREDEQYV. The CDR3 bases are TGTGCCAGCTCACCACAGGGAAGGGAGGACGAGCAGTACGTC.

Ten or more counts support this clonotype. The rearrangement uses TRBV11-2 and TRBJ2-2; D possibly corresponds to TRBD1 (5 bases). Trimming took 5 bases from V and 5 from J, leaving 18 bases between them. The CDR3 totals 16 residues. The germline gives CDR1 SGHAT, CDR2 FQNNGV. CDR3 amino acids: CASSPPPGMGTGELFF. DNA for the CDR3: TGTGCCAGCAGCCCGCCCCCAGGGATGGGTACCGGGGAGCTGTTTTTT. The full variable domain, its missing parts supplied by reference TRBV11-2 and TRBJ2-2, is EAGVAQSPRYKIIEKRQSVAFWCNPISGHATLYWYQQILGQGPKLLIQFQNNGVVDDSQLPKDRFSAERLKGVDSTLKIQPAKLEDSAVYLCASSPPPGMGTGELFFGEGSRLTVL.

This clonotype was counted ten times or more. The chain joins TRBV27 to TRBJ2-7; TRBD1 matches 9 bases. CDR3 length: 15 residues. V trimming: 0 bases; J trimming: 7 bases; junction bases outside the gene matches: 7. Looked up from germline, CDR1 is MNHEY and CDR2 is SMNVEV (reference sequence). CDR3 loop: CASSLSGQGDWEQYV. The CDR3, as DNA: TGTGCCAGCAGTTTATCGGGACAGGGTGATTGGGAGCAGTACGTC.